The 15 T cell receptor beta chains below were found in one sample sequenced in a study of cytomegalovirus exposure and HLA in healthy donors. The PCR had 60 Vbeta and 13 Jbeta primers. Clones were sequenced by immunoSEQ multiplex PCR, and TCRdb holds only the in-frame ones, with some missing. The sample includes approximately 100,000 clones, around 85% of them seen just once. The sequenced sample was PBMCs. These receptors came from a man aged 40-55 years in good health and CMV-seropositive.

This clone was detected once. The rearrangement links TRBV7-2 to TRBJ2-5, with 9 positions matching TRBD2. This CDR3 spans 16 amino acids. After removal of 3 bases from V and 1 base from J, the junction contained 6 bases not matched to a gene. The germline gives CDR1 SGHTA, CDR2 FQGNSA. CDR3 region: CASSLAIAGAQETQYF. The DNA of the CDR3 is TGTGCCAGCAGCTTGGCTATAGCGGGGGCCCAAGAGACCCAGTACTTC.

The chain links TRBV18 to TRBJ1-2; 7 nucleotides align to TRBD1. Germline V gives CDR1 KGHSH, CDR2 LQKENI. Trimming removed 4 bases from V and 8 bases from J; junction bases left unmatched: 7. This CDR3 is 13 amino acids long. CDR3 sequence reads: CASSLSTGFGYTF. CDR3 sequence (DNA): TGTGCCAGCTCACTCTCGACAGGGTTCGGCTACACCTTC. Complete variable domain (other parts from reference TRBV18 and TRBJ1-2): NAGVMQNPRHLVRRRGQEARLRCSPMKGHSHVYWYRQLPEEGLKFMVYLQKENIIDESGMPKERFSAEFPKEGPSILRIQQVVRGDSAAYFCASSLSTGFGYTFGSGTRLTVV.

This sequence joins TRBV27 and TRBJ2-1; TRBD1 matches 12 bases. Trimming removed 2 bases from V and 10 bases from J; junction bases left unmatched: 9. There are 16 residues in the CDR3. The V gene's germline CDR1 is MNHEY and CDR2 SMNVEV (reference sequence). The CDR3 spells CASSLLPGTGGREQFF. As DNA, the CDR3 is TGTGCCAGCAGTTTACTTCCCGGGACAGGGGGCCGGGAGCAGTTCTTC.

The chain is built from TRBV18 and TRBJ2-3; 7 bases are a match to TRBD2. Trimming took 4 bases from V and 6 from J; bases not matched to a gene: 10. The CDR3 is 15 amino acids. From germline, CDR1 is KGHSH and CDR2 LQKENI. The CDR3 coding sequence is TGTGCCAGCTCACTCAGCGGGGTGAGGATCGATACGCAGTATTTT. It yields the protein CASSLSGVRIDTQYF.

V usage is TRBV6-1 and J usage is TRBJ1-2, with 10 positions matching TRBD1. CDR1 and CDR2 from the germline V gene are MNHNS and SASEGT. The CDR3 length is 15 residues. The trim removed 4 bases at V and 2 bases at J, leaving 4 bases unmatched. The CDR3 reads CASSGAGQGNYGYTF. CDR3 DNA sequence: TGTGCCAGCAGTGGGGCGGGACAGGGGAACTATGGCTACACCTTC.

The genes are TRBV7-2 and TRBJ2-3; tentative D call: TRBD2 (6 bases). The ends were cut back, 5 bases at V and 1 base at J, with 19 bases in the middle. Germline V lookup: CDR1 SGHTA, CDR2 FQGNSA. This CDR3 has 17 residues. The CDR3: CASSPYALAPGTDTQYF. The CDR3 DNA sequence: TGTGCCAGCAGCCCATACGCCCTAGCGCCCGGCACAGATACGCAGTATTTT.

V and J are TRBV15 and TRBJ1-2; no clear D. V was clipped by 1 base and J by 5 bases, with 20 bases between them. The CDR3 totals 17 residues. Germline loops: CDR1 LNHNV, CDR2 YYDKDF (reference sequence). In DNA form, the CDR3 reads TGTGCCACCAGCAGAGCCCCAGCGCTTCGGGGATATTATGGCTACACCTTC. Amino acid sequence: CATSRAPALRGYYGYTF.

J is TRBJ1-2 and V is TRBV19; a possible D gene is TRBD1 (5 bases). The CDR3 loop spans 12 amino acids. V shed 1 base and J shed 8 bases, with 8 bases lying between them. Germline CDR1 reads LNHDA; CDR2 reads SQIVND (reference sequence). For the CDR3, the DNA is TGTGCCAGTAGTATAGGAAGGGGAGGCTACACCTTC. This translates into CASSIGRGGYTF.

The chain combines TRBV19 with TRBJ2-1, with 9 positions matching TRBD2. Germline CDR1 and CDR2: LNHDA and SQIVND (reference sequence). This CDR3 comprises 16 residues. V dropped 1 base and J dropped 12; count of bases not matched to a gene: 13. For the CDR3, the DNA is TGTGCCAGTAGTATAGCCCCAAGCGGGAGGTTGCAAGGGCAGTTCTTC. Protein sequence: CASSIAPSGRLQGQFF.

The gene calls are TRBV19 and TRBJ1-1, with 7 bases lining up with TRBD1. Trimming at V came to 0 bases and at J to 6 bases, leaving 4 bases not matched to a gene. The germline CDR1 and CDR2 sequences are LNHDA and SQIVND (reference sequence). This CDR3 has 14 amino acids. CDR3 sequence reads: CASSIDPGTAEAFF. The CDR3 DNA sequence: TGTGCCAGTAGTATAGATCCCGGGACAGCTGAAGCTTTCTTT.

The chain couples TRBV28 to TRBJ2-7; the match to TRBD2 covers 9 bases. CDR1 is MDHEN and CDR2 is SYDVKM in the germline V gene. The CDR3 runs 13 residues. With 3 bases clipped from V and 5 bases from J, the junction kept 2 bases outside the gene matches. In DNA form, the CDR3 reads TGTGCCAGCAGTTTCCGCGGGGGGGACGAGCAGTACTTC. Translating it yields CASSFRGGDEQYF.

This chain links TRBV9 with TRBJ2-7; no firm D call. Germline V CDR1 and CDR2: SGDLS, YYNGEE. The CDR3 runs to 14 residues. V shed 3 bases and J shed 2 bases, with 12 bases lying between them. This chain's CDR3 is CASSAQPAAYEQYF. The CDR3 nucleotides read TGTGCCAGCAGCGCACAGCCGGCAGCCTACGAGCAGTACTTC.

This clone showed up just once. CDR3 DNA: TGTGCCAGCAGCTTAGCGACTCGGGACACTGAAGCTTTCTTT. Translated: CASSLATRDTEAFF. V is TRBV7-9 and J is TRBJ1-1; D unclear. This CDR3 spans 14 amino acids. The germline CDR1 and CDR2 sequences are SEHNR and FQNEAQ (reference sequence). V lost 0 bases to trimming and J lost 3 bases, with 8 bases between them.

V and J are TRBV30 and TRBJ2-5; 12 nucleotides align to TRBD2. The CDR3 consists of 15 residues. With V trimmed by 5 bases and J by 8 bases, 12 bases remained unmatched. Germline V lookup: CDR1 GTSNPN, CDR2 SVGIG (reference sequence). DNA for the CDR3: TGTGCCTGGGGAAAGGGACTAGCGGGTGAAGTTACCCAGTACTTC. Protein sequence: CAWGKGLAGEVTQYF.

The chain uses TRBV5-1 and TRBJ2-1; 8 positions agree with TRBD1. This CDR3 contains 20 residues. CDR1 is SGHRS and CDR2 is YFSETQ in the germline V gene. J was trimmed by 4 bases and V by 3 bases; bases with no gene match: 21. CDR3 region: CASSSPPGQGISSTYNEQFF. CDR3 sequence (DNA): TGCGCCAGCAGCTCCCCCCCAGGACAGGGAATATCTTCTACGTACAATGAGCAGTTCTTC.